These T cell receptor beta chains were read from a single sample in a study of T cells expressing NK-cell markers. TCRdb reanalyzed the 5' RACE reads and collapses them to one entry per CDR3 protein, without DNA. The sample data list about 260,000 distinct CDR3 sequences. Input material: blood T cells: a sorted CD56 or NKG2C T cell subset, CD4+ or CD8+ T cells, or bulk PBMC T cells (not recorded which). These receptor sequences come from a man younger than 35 in good health. Both conserved end residues are part of each CDR3. Each record gives: V gene, J gene, CDR3 protein.

V gene: TRBV29-1
J gene: TRBJ2-2
CDR3 protein: CSAGSSIGELFF

V gene: TRBV6-2/TRBV6-3
J gene: TRBJ2-6
CDR3 protein: CAATPDYLSSGANVLTF

V gene: TRBV10-3
J gene: TRBJ2-1
CDR3 protein: CAISVRQGQFNEQFF

V gene: TRBV15
J gene: TRBJ1-2
CDR3 protein: CATSMGGQVYGYTF

V gene: TRBV6-5
J gene: TRBJ1-4
CDR3 protein: CASSPTTTATNEKLFF

V gene: TRBV11-3
J gene: TRBJ2-1
CDR3 protein: CASSTFSGTSSYNEQFF

V gene: TRBV4-2
J gene: TRBJ2-5
CDR3 protein: CASSPRLRGQETQYF

V gene: TRBV6-5
J gene: TRBJ1-2
CDR3 protein: CASVRGTKANYGYTF

V gene: TRBV12-3/TRBV12-4
J gene: TRBJ2-7
CDR3 protein: CASSSAGGTYEQYF

V gene: TRBV7-9
J gene: TRBJ2-1
CDR3 protein: CASAKGLEAYNEQFF

V gene: TRBV12-3/TRBV12-4
J gene: TRBJ2-3
CDR3 protein: CASSLALGQATDTQYF

V gene: TRBV19
J gene: TRBJ1-5
CDR3 protein: CASTAKDRPDQPQHF

V gene: TRBV3-1
J gene: TRBJ2-5
CDR3 protein: CASSQRMVSYQETQYF

V gene: TRBV12-3/TRBV12-4
J gene: TRBJ1-6
CDR3 protein: CASRSQAGTNSPLHF

V gene: TRBV12-3/TRBV12-4
J gene: TRBJ2-1
CDR3 protein: CASSLSSGGPHEQFF

V gene: TRBV5-6
J gene: TRBJ2-5
CDR3 protein: CASSLAPTSGETQYF